The 6 T cell receptor beta chains below come from one sample, sequenced in a study of blood T cells in healthy people across ages. Then a second PCR, running roughly 6 to 12 cycles, was carried out with a sample-barcoded 5' primer and a J-beta primer mix. MiXCR, run by TCRdb on the 5' RACE reads, gives a single entry per CDR3 protein. Found here are about 1.8 million distinct CDR3 sequences, 49% of them singletons; the top ten hold about 2.1%. The material sequenced was blood. These receptors were collected from a woman in her thirties or forties in good health.

This clonotype was counted only a few times. One base away lies a much larger clone, so this may be a sequencing read error. The chain joins TRBV28 to TRBJ2-1; D not resolved. The CDR3 spans 10 residues. Trimming cost V 7 bases and J 6 bases, with 4 bases left between them. Germline values: CDR1 MDHEN, CDR2 SYDVKM. The chain's CDR3 is CASIGNEQFF. The CDR3 bases are TGTGCCAGCATCGGCAATGAGCAGTTCTTC.

V and J are TRBV24-1 and TRBJ2-1; D call uncertain. The ends were cut back, 2 bases at V and 10 bases at J, with 8 bases in the middle. Germline CDR1 reads KGHDR; CDR2 reads SFDVKD. The CDR3 is made up of 12 amino acids. This chain's CDR3 is CATSDSVREQFF. DNA for the CDR3: TGTGCCACCAGTGATTCTGTGCGCGAGCAGTTCTTC.

Of note for this clonotype: Germline is not matched at one junction end, which may reflect a read error. The chain uses TRBV10-3 and TRBJ2-6; D perhaps matches TRBD2 (6 bases). Looked up from germline, CDR1 is ENHRY and CDR2 is SYGVKD. The CDR3 has 19 residues. The CDR3 nucleotides are TGTACCATCAGTGGGAACTACGGGAGTGTCGGCTCTGGGGCCAACGTCCTGACTTTC. This sequence encodes CTISGNYGSVGSGANVLTF.

The chain joins TRBV20-1 to TRBJ2-2; D may correspond to TRBD1 or TRBD2 (5 bases each). V lost 5 bases to trimming and J lost 0 bases, with 16 bases between them. CDR3 size: 16 residues. Looked up from germline, CDR1 is DFQATT and CDR2 is SNEGSKA (reference sequence). CDR3 in amino acids: CSALRGAGSNTGELFF. CDR3 nucleotides: TGCAGTGCTCTTAGGGGTGCGGGTTCGAACACCGGGGAGCTGTTTTTT.

This chain connects TRBV7-2 to TRBJ1-2; 9 bases line up with TRBD1. Trimming took 5 bases from V and 2 from J; bases not matched to a gene: 6. The CDR3 is 15 residues long. Germline V gives CDR1 SGHTA, CDR2 FQGNSA. CDR3 region: CASSRGQGRNYGYTF. The CDR3 nucleotides are TGTGCCAGCAGCCGAGGACAGGGGAGAAACTATGGCTACACCTTC.

This clonotype was found a few times. The chain joins TRBV6-6 to TRBJ2-3; 8 bases map to TRBD2. This CDR3 is 17 amino acids long. Trimming at V came to 2 bases and at J to 2 bases, leaving 9 bases not matched to a gene. Germline assignment: CDR1 MNHNY and CDR2 SVGAGI (reference sequence). The CDR3 region has the DNA TGTGCCAGCAGTTACGATGGTAGCGGGGTGATCACAGATACGCAGTATTTT. As protein: CASSYDGSGVITDTQYF.